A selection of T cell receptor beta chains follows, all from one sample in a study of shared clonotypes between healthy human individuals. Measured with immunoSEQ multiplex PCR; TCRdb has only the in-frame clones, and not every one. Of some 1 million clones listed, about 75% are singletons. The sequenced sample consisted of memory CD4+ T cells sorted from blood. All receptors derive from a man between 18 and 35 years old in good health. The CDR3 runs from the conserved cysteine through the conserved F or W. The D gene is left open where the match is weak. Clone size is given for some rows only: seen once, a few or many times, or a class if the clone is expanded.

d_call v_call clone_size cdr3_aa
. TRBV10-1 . CASSEDLTDTQYF
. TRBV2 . CASGGTPAQPQHF
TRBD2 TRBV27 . CASSLSVGGSTDTQYF
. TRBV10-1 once CAIPNTEAFF
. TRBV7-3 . CASSLVPSDTQYF
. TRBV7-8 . CASSLLYEQFF
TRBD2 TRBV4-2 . CASSPGLAGINEQFF
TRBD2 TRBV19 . CATLGRVGGYEQFF
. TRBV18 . CASSPILSDPNTGELFF
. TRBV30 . CAWDTGPTSYEQYF
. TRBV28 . CASSNRDRGSGNTIYF
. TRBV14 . CASSQLQGAVYEQYF
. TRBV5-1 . CASSPGFTGELFF
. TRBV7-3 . CASSSDRNTEAFF
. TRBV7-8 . CASSLEAGSNYGYTF
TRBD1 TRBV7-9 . CASSLTGQGGYEKLFF
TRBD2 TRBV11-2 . CATGLAVGDTQYF
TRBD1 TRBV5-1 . CASSVNRDRGETQYF
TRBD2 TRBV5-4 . CASSLGLAGGSTDTQYF
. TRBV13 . CASSFRGASLGNTIYF
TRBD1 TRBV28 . CASSLRDSNSPLHF
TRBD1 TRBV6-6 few CASSRDRGVGKLFF
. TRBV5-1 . CASSFVGGPNYGYTF
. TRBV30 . CAWSAAGQGKRYF
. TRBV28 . CASSLRGSQPQHF
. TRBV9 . CASSMGMWETQYF
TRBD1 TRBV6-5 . CATSLLQGAGGYTF
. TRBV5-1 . CASSLSSQPYGYTF
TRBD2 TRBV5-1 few CASSLRTSGGSYEQYF
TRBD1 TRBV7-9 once CASAVTGVMDEKLFF
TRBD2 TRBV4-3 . CASSQEAGGPGEQFF
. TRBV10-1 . CASSDGTVAETQYF
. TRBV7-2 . CASSPGGVNYGYTF
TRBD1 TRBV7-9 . CASSTRQGRQETQYF
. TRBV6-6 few CASSSTGRAFF
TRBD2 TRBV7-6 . CASSSLAGGSSEQFF
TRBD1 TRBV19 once CASSFSKGAKANTEAFF
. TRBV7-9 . CASTPGGTAVYEQYF
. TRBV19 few CASSPGFTEAFF
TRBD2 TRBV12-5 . CASALGGREANEQFF
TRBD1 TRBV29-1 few CSVRTGTRDTEAFF
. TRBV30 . CAWSTNTGGAYEQYF
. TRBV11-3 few CASSLNSADTQYF
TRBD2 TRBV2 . CASSRLAGAVDTQYF
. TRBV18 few CASSPLGLDTQYF
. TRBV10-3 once CAISASPPDRSLVGYF
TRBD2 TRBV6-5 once CASSSWVGEGEQYF
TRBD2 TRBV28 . CASSFTLAGGTDTQYF
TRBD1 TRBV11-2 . CASSLEQGGEAFF
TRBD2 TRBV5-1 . CASSFGTSGRARTGELFF